A selection of T cell receptor beta chains follows, all from one sample in a study of T cells in localized non-small cell lung cancer. Some clones are missing from TCRdb's copy, which holds only in-frame ones; the method was immunoSEQ multiplex PCR. The sample holds about 82,000 clones; around three quarters are singletons and the top ten take roughly 19%. The specimen was PBMCs, collected before any cancer treatment. The receptors stem from a man aged 35 to 70 with stage II squamous cell lung carcinoma. Both conserved end residues are part of each CDR3. Each record gives: J gene, clone size, D gene, V gene, CDR3 protein, CDR3 DNA. A D gene is named only where the DNA matches it firmly. The size field is filled for only some rows; it gives once, few, many or a size class.

j_call: TRBJ2-4
clone_size: NA
d_call: TRBD1
v_call: TRBV5-6
cdr3_aa: CASSLGQGIHIQYF
cdr3_nt: TGTGCCAGCAGCTTGGGACAGGGAATTCACATTCAGTACTTC

j_call: TRBJ2-7
clone_size: NA
d_call: NA
v_call: TRBV5-4
cdr3_aa: CASSADGGAYEQYF
cdr3_nt: TGTGCCAGCAGCGCAGACGGAGGTGCCTACGAGCAGTACTTC

j_call: TRBJ2-1
clone_size: NA
d_call: TRBD2
v_call: TRBV5-1
cdr3_aa: CASSFRSGSSYNEQFF
cdr3_nt: TGCGCCAGCAGCTTCCGTAGCGGGAGCTCCTACAATGAGCAGTTCTTC

j_call: TRBJ2-1
clone_size: NA
d_call: NA
v_call: TRBV28
cdr3_aa: CASSLFLYNEQFF
cdr3_nt: TGTGCCAGCAGTTTATTTCTCTACAATGAGCAGTTCTTC

j_call: TRBJ2-3
clone_size: NA
d_call: NA
v_call: TRBV11-1
cdr3_aa: CASSPGRDGGADTQYF
cdr3_nt: TGTGCCAGCAGCCCCGGACGAGACGGAGGGGCAGATACGCAGTATTTT

j_call: TRBJ2-6
clone_size: many
d_call: NA
v_call: TRBV30
cdr3_aa: CAWSVRTSGANVLTF
cdr3_nt: TGTGCCTGGAGCGTTCGAACCTCTGGGGCCAACGTCCTGACTTTC

j_call: TRBJ1-5
clone_size: few
d_call: NA
v_call: TRBV2
cdr3_aa: CASSENNLFNQPQHF
cdr3_nt: TGTGCCAGCAGTGAAAATAACCTTTTTAATCAGCCCCAGCATTTT

j_call: TRBJ1-5
clone_size: NA
d_call: TRBD1
v_call: TRBV28
cdr3_aa: CASIVDRANQPQHF
cdr3_nt: TGTGCCAGCATCGTGGACAGGGCGAATCAGCCCCAGCATTTT

j_call: TRBJ1-1
clone_size: NA
d_call: NA
v_call: TRBV5-6
cdr3_aa: CASSGAMNTEAFF
cdr3_nt: TGTGCCAGCAGCGGAGCCATGAACACTGAAGCTTTCTTT

j_call: TRBJ2-2
clone_size: NA
d_call: NA
v_call: TRBV9
cdr3_aa: CASSISPGTGELFF
cdr3_nt: TGTGCCAGCAGCATCTCTCCAGGGACCGGGGAGCTGTTTTTT

j_call: TRBJ1-5
clone_size: few
d_call: TRBD1
v_call: TRBV5-1
cdr3_aa: CASSLSGGGSNQPQHF
cdr3_nt: TGCGCCAGCAGCTTATCAGGGGGAGGAAGCAATCAGCCCCAGCATTTT

j_call: TRBJ2-4
clone_size: NA
d_call: TRBD1
v_call: TRBV19
cdr3_aa: CASTLSTGGSKNIQYF
cdr3_nt: TGTGCCAGTACCCTATCGACAGGGGGTTCCAAAAACATTCAGTACTTC

j_call: TRBJ2-7
clone_size: few
d_call: TRBD1
v_call: TRBV9
cdr3_aa: CASSPRDRKGDEQYF
cdr3_nt: TGTGCCAGCAGCCCCCGGGACAGAAAGGGTGACGAGCAGTACTTC

j_call: TRBJ1-2
clone_size: NA
d_call: NA
v_call: TRBV6-5
cdr3_aa: CASSYSGGGYGYTF
cdr3_nt: TGTGCCAGCAGTTACTCTGGGGGCGGCTATGGCTACACCTTC

j_call: TRBJ2-5
clone_size: once
d_call: TRBD2
v_call: TRBV13
cdr3_aa: CASSEGLRQETQYF
cdr3_nt: TGTGCCAGCAGCGAGGGACTAAGGCAAGAGACCCAGTACTTC

j_call: TRBJ2-3
clone_size: NA
d_call: TRBD1
v_call: TRBV29-1
cdr3_aa: CSVVNRGRTDTQYF
cdr3_nt: TGCAGCGTTGTAAACAGGGGGCGAACAGATACGCAGTATTTT

j_call: TRBJ2-7
clone_size: once
d_call: TRBD1
v_call: TRBV5-1
cdr3_aa: CASSYGQGIPYEQYF
cdr3_nt: TGCGCCAGCAGTTACGGACAGGGAATACCCTACGAGCAGTACTTC

j_call: TRBJ2-1
clone_size: once
d_call: TRBD1
v_call: TRBV6-5
cdr3_aa: CASSLTGGNYNEQFF
cdr3_nt: TGTGCCAGCAGTTTGACAGGGGGCAACTACAATGAGCAGTTCTTC

j_call: TRBJ1-1
clone_size: few
d_call: NA
v_call: TRBV19
cdr3_aa: CASIADRNTEAFF
cdr3_nt: TGTGCCAGTATCGCGGACAGGAACACTGAAGCTTTCTTT

j_call: TRBJ2-1
clone_size: few
d_call: TRBD1
v_call: TRBV19
cdr3_aa: CASSIGGTGSEQFF
cdr3_nt: TGTGCCAGTAGTATAGGGGGGACAGGGAGCGAGCAGTTCTTC

j_call: TRBJ1-1
clone_size: NA
d_call: NA
v_call: TRBV5-4
cdr3_aa: CASSRGAGNTEAFF
cdr3_nt: TGTGCCAGCAGCAGGGGGGCGGGGAACACTGAAGCTTTCTTT

j_call: TRBJ2-5
clone_size: once
d_call: NA
v_call: TRBV7-2
cdr3_aa: CASSLRTLGGETQYF
cdr3_nt: TGTGCCAGCAGCTTACGGACTCTGGGGGGAGAGACCCAGTACTTC

j_call: TRBJ2-2
clone_size: few
d_call: NA
v_call: TRBV7-2
cdr3_aa: CASSFRNTGELFF
cdr3_nt: TGTGCCAGCAGCTTTAGGAACACCGGGGAGCTGTTTTTT

j_call: TRBJ1-6
clone_size: NA
d_call: TRBD1
v_call: TRBV7-8
cdr3_aa: CASSLSAGGLRNNSPLHF
cdr3_nt: TGTGCCAGCAGTTTAAGTGCAGGGGGATTGAGAAATAATTCACCCCTCCACTTT

j_call: TRBJ1-2
clone_size: few
d_call: NA
v_call: TRBV28
cdr3_aa: CASGPTYGYTF
cdr3_nt: TGTGCCAGCGGGCCTACCTATGGCTACACCTTC

j_call: TRBJ2-5
clone_size: NA
d_call: NA
v_call: TRBV6-6
cdr3_aa: CASSYDRPETQYF
cdr3_nt: TGTGCCAGCAGTTACGACAGGCCAGAGACCCAGTACTTC

j_call: TRBJ2-3
clone_size: NA
d_call: NA
v_call: TRBV6-5
cdr3_aa: CASSYQGPDTQYF
cdr3_nt: TGTGCCAGCAGTTATCAGGGGCCAGATACGCAGTATTTT

j_call: TRBJ1-1
clone_size: NA
d_call: NA
v_call: TRBV28
cdr3_aa: CASSFGGGTEAFF
cdr3_nt: TGTGCCAGCAGTTTCGGGGGGGGCACTGAAGCTTTCTTT

j_call: TRBJ1-5
clone_size: NA
d_call: NA
v_call: TRBV5-8
cdr3_aa: CASSQDPGPSNQPQHF
cdr3_nt: TGTGCCAGCAGCCAAGACCCCGGGCCTAGCAATCAGCCCCAGCATTTT

j_call: TRBJ2-7
clone_size: NA
d_call: NA
v_call: TRBV6-1
cdr3_aa: CASSKSMAYEQYF
cdr3_nt: TGTGCCAGCAGCAAAAGTATGGCCTACGAGCAGTACTTC

j_call: TRBJ1-5
clone_size: few
d_call: NA
v_call: TRBV9
cdr3_aa: CASSGLSNQPQHF
cdr3_nt: TGTGCCAGCAGCGGACTTAGCAATCAGCCCCAGCATTTT

j_call: TRBJ2-1
clone_size: NA
d_call: NA
v_call: TRBV15
cdr3_aa: CATSPGTGNEQFF
cdr3_nt: TGTGCCACCAGCCCAGGGACGGGGAATGAGCAGTTCTTC

j_call: TRBJ1-1
clone_size: many
d_call: TRBD1
v_call: TRBV29-1
cdr3_aa: CSLRQGSSNTEAFF
cdr3_nt: TGCAGCCTGAGACAGGGGTCGTCGAACACTGAAGCTTTCTTT

j_call: TRBJ1-2
clone_size: NA
d_call: TRBD1
v_call: TRBV4-3
cdr3_aa: CASSQGTGWGGYTF
cdr3_nt: TGCGCCAGCAGCCAGGGGACAGGGTGGGGCGGCTACACCTTC

j_call: TRBJ2-1
clone_size: NA
d_call: NA
v_call: TRBV7-3
cdr3_aa: CASRSRDVPNEQFF
cdr3_nt: TGTGCCAGCAGATCCAGGGATGTTCCCAATGAGCAGTTCTTC

j_call: TRBJ2-5
clone_size: few
d_call: TRBD1
v_call: TRBV7-8
cdr3_aa: CASSLSRDRLQETQYF
cdr3_nt: TGTGCCAGCAGCTTGAGCAGGGACAGGCTCCAAGAGACCCAGTACTTC

j_call: TRBJ1-2
clone_size: NA
d_call: NA
v_call: TRBV29-1
cdr3_aa: CSARPPSGRSYGYTF
cdr3_nt: TGCAGCGCCCGACCCCCGTCAGGGAGGAGCTATGGCTACACCTTC

j_call: TRBJ2-1
clone_size: once
d_call: NA
v_call: TRBV20-1
cdr3_aa: CSARKDEQFF
cdr3_nt: TGCAGTGCTAGGAAAGATGAGCAGTTCTTC

j_call: TRBJ1-5
clone_size: few
d_call: NA
v_call: TRBV19
cdr3_aa: CASSIVQGSNQPQHF
cdr3_nt: TGTGCCAGTAGTATAGTTCAGGGGTCGAATCAGCCCCAGCATTTT

j_call: TRBJ2-7
clone_size: NA
d_call: TRBD2
v_call: TRBV6-6
cdr3_aa: CASSPTSGIYEQYF
cdr3_nt: TGTGCCAGCAGTCCGACTAGCGGAATCTACGAGCAGTACTTC

j_call: TRBJ1-5
clone_size: NA
d_call: NA
v_call: TRBV7-9
cdr3_aa: CASSLGGGQPQHF
cdr3_nt: TGTGCCAGCAGCTTAGGAGGCGGGCAGCCCCAGCATTTT

j_call: TRBJ2-1
clone_size: NA
d_call: NA
v_call: TRBV23-1
cdr3_aa: CASSRAGYLLFRFF
cdr3_nt: TGCGCCAGCAGTCGGGCAGGGTATCTTTTGTTTCGGTTCTTC

j_call: TRBJ1-5
clone_size: NA
d_call: NA
v_call: TRBV29-1
cdr3_aa: CSVLPGSEGQPQHF
cdr3_nt: TGCAGCGTCCTTCCCGGGTCAGAGGGTCAGCCCCAGCATTTT

j_call: TRBJ2-3
clone_size: NA
d_call: TRBD1
v_call: TRBV7-9
cdr3_aa: CASSFGQGMTDTQYF
cdr3_nt: TGTGCCAGCAGCTTTGGACAGGGAATGACAGATACGCAGTATTTT

j_call: TRBJ2-7
clone_size: NA
d_call: NA
v_call: TRBV2
cdr3_aa: CASKGYFLSYEQYF
cdr3_nt: TGTGCCAGCAAAGGGTATTTCCTCTCCTACGAGCAGTACTTC

j_call: TRBJ2-1
clone_size: NA
d_call: NA
v_call: TRBV2
cdr3_aa: CASRGTQGPNEQFF
cdr3_nt: TGTGCCAGCAGGGGCACACAGGGCCCCAATGAGCAGTTCTTC

j_call: TRBJ2-7
clone_size: NA
d_call: NA
v_call: TRBV28
cdr3_aa: CASMRAGGYEQYF
cdr3_nt: TGTGCCAGCATGCGTGCAGGTGGGTACGAGCAGTACTTC

j_call: TRBJ1-1
clone_size: few
d_call: NA
v_call: TRBV2
cdr3_aa: CASSEAQGEAFF
cdr3_nt: TGTGCCAGCAGTGAAGCTCAGGGTGAAGCTTTCTTT

j_call: TRBJ2-5
clone_size: NA
d_call: NA
v_call: TRBV9
cdr3_aa: CASSPQASLETQYF
cdr3_nt: TGTGCCAGCAGCCCACAGGCTAGTTTGGAGACCCAGTACTTC

j_call: TRBJ1-1
clone_size: NA
d_call: NA
v_call: TRBV19
cdr3_aa: CASRNDPLGNTEAFF
cdr3_nt: TGTGCCAGTAGGAACGATCCACTAGGGAACACTGAAGCTTTCTTT

j_call: TRBJ1-2
clone_size: once
d_call: NA
v_call: TRBV6-5
cdr3_aa: CASSDWSVRGYGYTF
cdr3_nt: TGTGCCAGTTCCGACTGGTCAGTTCGCGGCTATGGCTACACCTTC

j_call: TRBJ1-6
clone_size: NA
d_call: NA
v_call: TRBV27
cdr3_aa: CASSTGGVSSYNSPLHF
cdr3_nt: TGTGCCAGCAGTACCGGCGGGGTGAGCTCCTATAATTCACCCCTCCACTTT